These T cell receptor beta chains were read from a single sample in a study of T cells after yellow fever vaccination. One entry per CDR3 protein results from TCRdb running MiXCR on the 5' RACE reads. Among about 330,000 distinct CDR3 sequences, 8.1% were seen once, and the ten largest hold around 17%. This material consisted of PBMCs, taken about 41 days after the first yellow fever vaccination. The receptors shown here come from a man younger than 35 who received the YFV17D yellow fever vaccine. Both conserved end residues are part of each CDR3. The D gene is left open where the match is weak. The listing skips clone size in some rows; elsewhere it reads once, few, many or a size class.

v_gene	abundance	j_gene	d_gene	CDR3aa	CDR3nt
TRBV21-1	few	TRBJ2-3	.	CASSKAPTWRGGSTDTQYF	TGTGCCAGCAGCAAAGCCCCCACCTGGAGGGGGGGTAGCACAGATACGCAGTATTTT
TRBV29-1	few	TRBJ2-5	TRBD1	CSVEPSLDRVQETQYF	TGCAGCGTTGAACCCTCTCTGGACAGGGTCCAAGAGACCCAGTACTTC
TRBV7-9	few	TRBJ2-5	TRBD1	CASSSRQGRGTQYF	TGTGCCAGCAGCTCGCGACAGGGTCGGGGGACCCAGTACTTC
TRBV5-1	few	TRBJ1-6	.	CASSVGDPRPYSPLHF	TGCGCCAGCAGCGTGGGGGACCCTCGACCGTATTCACCCCTCCACTTT
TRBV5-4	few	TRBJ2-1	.	CASSSDGNSYNEQFF	TGTGCCAGCAGCTCCGACGGTAACTCCTACAATGAGCAGTTCTTC
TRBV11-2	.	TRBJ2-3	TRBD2	CASSRIGGALTDTQYF	TGTGCCAGCAGCCGAATCGGGGGGGCATTGACAGATACGCAGTATTTT
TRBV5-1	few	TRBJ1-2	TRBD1	CASSYPGQAINGYTF	TGCGCCAGCAGCTACCCGGGACAGGCTATAAATGGCTACACCTTC
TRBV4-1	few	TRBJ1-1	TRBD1	CASSQIRTGEGRAFF	TGCGCCAGCAGCCAAATTCGTACAGGGGAAGGGCGCGCTTTCTTT
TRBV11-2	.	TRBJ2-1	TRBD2	CASSLRRLAGGLYNEQFF	TGTGCCAGCAGCTTACGAAGACTAGCGGGGGGGCTCTACAATGAGCAGTTCTTC
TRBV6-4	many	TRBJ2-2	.	CASSDSSTGELFF	TGTGCCAGCAGTGACTCTAGCACCGGGGAGCTGTTTTTT
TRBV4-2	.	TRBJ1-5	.	CASSRRADSNQPQNF	TGTGCCAGCAGCCGCCGGGCGGACAGCAATCAGCCCCAGAATTTT
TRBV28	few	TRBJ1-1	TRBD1	CASSSTGGAGEAFF	TGTGCCAGCAGTTCGACAGGGGGCGCAGGTGAAGCTTTCTTT
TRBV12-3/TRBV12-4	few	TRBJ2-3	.	CASSLADRSTDTQYF	TGTGCCAGCAGTTTGGCCGATCGGAGCACAGATACGCAGTATTTT
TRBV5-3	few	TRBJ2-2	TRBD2	CAGPKMGGDRTTNTGELFF	TGTGCCGGACCGAAAATGGGGGGGGACCGAACGACGAACACCGGGGAGCTGTTTTTT
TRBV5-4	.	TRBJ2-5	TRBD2	CASSSYGAGELGETQYF	TGTGCCAGCAGCTCGTATGGGGCGGGGGAGCTCGGGGAGACCCAGTACTTC
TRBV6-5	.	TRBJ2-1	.	CASSFPAGFSYNEQFF	TGTGCCAGCAGTTTCCCCGCGGGGTTCTCCTACAATGAGCAGTTCTTC
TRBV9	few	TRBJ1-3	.	CASSADGRISGNTIYF	TGTGCCAGCAGCGCGGATGGACGGATCTCTGGAAACACCATATATTTT
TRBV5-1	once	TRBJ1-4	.	CASSLARGANEKLFF	TGCGCCAGCAGCTTGGCCCGGGGAGCTAATGAAAAACTGTTTTTT
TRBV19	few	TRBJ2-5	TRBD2	CASRGLASGAQETQYF	TGTGCCAGTAGAGGTCTCGCTAGCGGGGCTCAAGAGACCCAGTACTTC
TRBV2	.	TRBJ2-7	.	CASSDNLYEQYF	TGTGCCAGCAGTGACAACCTCTACGAGCAGTACTTC
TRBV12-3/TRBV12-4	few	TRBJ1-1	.	CVTNGGGTEAFF	TGTGTAACCAACGGGGGGGGCACTGAAGCTTTCTTT
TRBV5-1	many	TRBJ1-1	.	CASSLAMSSTEAFF	TGCGCCAGCAGCCTGGCAATGTCGAGCACTGAAGCTTTCTTT
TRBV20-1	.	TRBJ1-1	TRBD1	CRGQNLMNTEAFF	TGCAGGGGACAGAACCTCATGAACACTGAAGCTTTCTTT
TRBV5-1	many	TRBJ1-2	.	CASSLDSPGYTF	TGCGCCAGCAGCTTAGATTCACCTGGCTACACCTTC
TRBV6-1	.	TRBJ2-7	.	CASKKDRVPYEQYF	TGTGCCAGCAAGAAGGACAGAGTCCCCTACGAGCAGTACTTC
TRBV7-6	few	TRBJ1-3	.	CASSSPSTGNTIYF	TGTGCCAGCAGCTCCCCGAGTACTGGAAACACCATATATTTT
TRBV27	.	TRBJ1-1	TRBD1	CASIPGQGLFTEAFF	TGTGCCAGCATCCCGGGACAGGGTTTGTTCACTGAAGCTTTCTTT
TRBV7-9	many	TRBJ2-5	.	CASSLGQETQYF	TGTGCCAGCAGTTTGGGCCAAGAGACCCAGTACTTC
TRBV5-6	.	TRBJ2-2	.	CASSFLGATGELFF	TGTGCCAGCAGCTTTTTAGGGGCCACCGGGGAGCTGTTTTTT
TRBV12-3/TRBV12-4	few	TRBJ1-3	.	CASSVGPVGNTIYF	TGTGCCAGCAGTGTTGGCCCTGTTGGAAACACCATATATTTT
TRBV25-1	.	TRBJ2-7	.	CASSDWVYEQYF	TGTGCCAGCAGTGATTGGGTTTACGAGCAGTACTTC
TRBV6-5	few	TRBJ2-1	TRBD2	CASSPGAGGPYEQFF	TGTGCCAGCAGTCCAGGAGCGGGGGGGCCCTATGAGCAGTTCTTC